This T cell receptor (beta chain) was recovered during a study of post-analysis software for immune sequencing data. Study-level information: Disease trajectories encompassed relapsing-remitting, secondary progressive and progressive-relapsing multiple sclerosis.

Study outcomes and limitations: Compared against controls, patients with multiple sclerosis displayed significantly lower normalized Chao1 diversity. Compared with controls, patients had more of roughly five TRBV segments, including TRBV5-6, TRBV5-1 and TRBV20-1.

Trimming shortened V by 6 bases and J by 4 bases, and 18 bases separated the two germline ends. The CDR3 is 15 amino acids. Germline V gene lookup returns CDR1 MNHEY and CDR2 SVGEGT. Unique molecular identifiers had been added to the TCR beta cDNA libraries. In TCRdb, the PCR reads were re-called with MiXCR into one record per CDR3 protein. The data show around 710,000 distinct CDR3 sequences, around 45% seen once. The sample holds a few counts of this clonotype. The antigen is undetermined. The sequence was collected from a girl aged 10-17 years with multiple sclerosis. Sequenced material: blood. The chain recombines TRBV6-2 or TRBV6-3 with TRBJ1-1, with D possibly TRBD1 on 5 matching bases. CDR3 DNA sequence: TGTGCCAGCAGCAAACTCGGGGCCTCGGTCACTGAAGCTTTCTTT. Protein: CASSKLGASVTEAFF.